A selection of T cell receptor beta chains follows, all from one sample in a study of CD8 T cells in ankylosing spondylitis. TCRdb redid the calling of the 5' RACE reads with MiXCR, one entry per CDR3 protein. The sample has around 140,000 distinct CDR3 sequences; about an eighth are singletons. Material: blood, either unsorted or a sorted T cell fraction (not recorded which). The receptor set was obtained from a female donor with ankylosing spondylitis or in good health (not recorded which). CDR3s include the opening cysteine and the closing phenylalanine or tryptophan. Each record gives: clone size, V gene, D gene, J gene, CDR3 length, CDR3 protein, CDR3 DNA. A D gene is named only where the DNA matches it firmly. Clone size is stated in some rows and not others, as once, few, many or a class when expanded.

>few|TRBV6-5|TRBD1|TRBJ1-6|15
CASSYGTGSQSPLHF
TGTGCCAGCAGTTACGGGACAGGGTCTCAGTCACCCCTCCACTTT
>many|TRBV20-1|TRBD2|TRBJ2-1|12
CSAEGSGGEQFF
TGCAGTGCCGAGGGTTCGGGAGGGGAGCAGTTCTTC
>many|TRBV7-6|.|TRBJ1-1|17
CASSQSRARRLNTEAFF
TGTGCCAGCAGCCAAAGCCGGGCTCGCCGCTTAAACACTGAAGCTTTCTTT
>many|TRBV5-1|.|TRBJ2-7|14
CASSLGQATYEQYF
TGCGCCAGCAGCTTGGGACAGGCAACCTACGAGCAGTACTTC
>few|TRBV14|TRBD2|TRBJ2-3|15
CASSQVTSGTDTQYF
TGTGCCAGCAGCCAGGTGACTAGCGGCACAGATACGCAGTATTTT
>many|TRBV29-1|TRBD1|TRBJ1-3|16
CSVSRLGGQGDNTIYF
TGCAGCGTTTCCCGCCTGGGAGGACAGGGGGACAACACCATATATTTT
>.|TRBV5-1|TRBD1|TRBJ2-6|18
CASSLMYRGGSGANVLTF
TGCGCCAGCAGCTTGATGTACAGGGGCGGCTCTGGGGCCAACGTCCTGACTTTC
>many|TRBV12-3/TRBV12-4|.|TRBJ2-2|13
CASSPRDTGELFF
TGTGCCAGCAGCCCGCGAGACACCGGGGAGCTGTTTTTT
>many|TRBV28|.|TRBJ2-5|13
CASSLEPVKTQYF
TGTGCCAGCAGTTTGGAGCCTGTAAAGACCCAGTACTTC
>many|TRBV20-1|.|TRBJ2-5|10
CSGRQETQYF
TGCAGTGGGCGGCAAGAGACCCAGTACTTC
>many|TRBV5-1|.|TRBJ2-2|17
CASSVRTGTPNTGELFF
TGCGCCAGCAGCGTACGAACCGGGACTCCGAACACCGGGGAGCTGTTTTTT
>many|TRBV5-1|.|TRBJ1-1|16
CASSPAQGSLNTEAFF
TGCGCCAGCAGCCCGGCACAGGGTTCCCTGAACACTGAAGCTTTCTTT
>.|TRBV25-1|.|TRBJ2-2|14
CASSGGGLTGELFF
TGTGCCAGCAGTGGGGGGGGCCTTACCGGGGAGCTGTTTTTT
>many|TRBV20-1|.|TRBJ1-3|14
CSARDNNSGNTIYF
TGCAGTGCTAGGGACAATAACTCTGGAAACACCATATATTTT
>few|TRBV20-1|TRBD1|TRBJ2-1|13
CSAAGQGNNEQFF
TGCAGTGCGGCGGGACAGGGCAACAATGAGCAGTTCTTC
>many|TRBV7-2|.|TRBJ2-6|15
CASSYRGGGANVLTF
TGTGCCAGCAGCTACAGGGGAGGCGGGGCCAACGTCCTGACTTTC
>many|TRBV20-1|TRBD1|TRBJ2-1|15
CSAIAPGQPYNEQFF
TGCAGTGCTATTGCCCCGGGACAGCCCTACAATGAGCAGTTCTTC
>many|TRBV5-6|TRBD1|TRBJ1-5|16
CASSGSRGLSNQPQHF
TGTGCCAGCAGCGGCTCCAGGGGGCTCAGCAATCAGCCCCAGCATTTT
>many|TRBV12-3/TRBV12-4|.|TRBJ1-1|19
CASSLGFGGRGLGNTEAFF
TGTGCCAGCAGTTTGGGCTTCGGGGGCCGGGGGCTGGGGAACACTGAAGCTTTCTTT
>.|TRBV7-9|.|TRBJ2-7|14
CASSLELALGEQYF
TGTGCCAGCAGCTTAGAGCTAGCACTTGGGGAGCAGTACTTC
>.|TRBV7-6|.|TRBJ1-2|13
CASRGAGIYGYTF
TGTGCCAGCAGAGGGGCAGGGATCTATGGCTACACCTTC
>.|TRBV4-1|.|TRBJ2-1|15
CASSQVEDSYNEQFF
TGCGCCAGCAGCCAAGTTGAGGACTCCTACAATGAGCAGTTCTTC
>few|TRBV13|TRBD2|TRBJ2-2|18
CASSSSTSGIVDTGELFF
TGTGCCAGCAGCTCGTCGACTAGCGGGATTGTGGACACCGGGGAGCTGTTTTTT
>many|TRBV30|.|TRBJ1-2|12
CVTSVILHGYTF
TGTGTCACGTCGGTAATCCTTCATGGCTACACCTTC
>.|TRBV5-1|.|TRBJ2-4|17
CASSSRDTFLAKNIRYF
TGCGCCAGCAGCTCCCGGGACACCTTCCTAGCCAAAAACATTCGGTACTTC
>.|TRBV7-6|.|TRBJ2-1|13
CASSLYRDNEQFF
TGTGCCAGCAGCTTATACAGGGATAATGAGCAGTTCTTC
>many|TRBV7-8|.|TRBJ1-6|14
CASSSTVRSSPLHF
TGTGCCAGCAGCTCGACAGTGAGGAGTTCACCCCTCCACTTT
>many|TRBV12-3/TRBV12-4|.|TRBJ1-3|13
CASSNPEGNTIYF
TGTGCCAGCAGCAACCCGGAGGGAAACACCATATATTTT
>many|TRBV11-2|.|TRBJ1-1|15
CASSLVSGSNTEAFF
TGTGCCAGCAGCTTAGTATCGGGGTCGAACACTGAAGCTTTCTTT
>many|TRBV7-8|TRBD1|TRBJ1-2|15
CASSSRQGANYGYTF
TGTGCCAGCAGCTCGCGACAGGGAGCTAACTATGGCTACACCTTC
>many|TRBV20-1|TRBD1|TRBJ2-1|15
CSASIRTGFYNEQFF
TGCAGTGCTAGCATCCGGACAGGGTTCTACAATGAGCAGTTCTTC
>many|TRBV20-1|.|TRBJ2-1|14
CSARDEGWYNEQFF
TGCAGTGCTAGAGATGAAGGATGGTACAATGAGCAGTTCTTC
>many|TRBV7-8|TRBD2|TRBJ2-1|16
CASSQIWREAPNEQFF
TGTGCCAGCAGCCAAATCTGGCGGGAGGCCCCCAATGAGCAGTTCTTC
>many|TRBV5-1|.|TRBJ2-2|14
CASSSVANTGELFF
TGCGCCAGCAGCTCAGTGGCGAACACCGGGGAGCTGTTTTTT
>many|TRBV12-3/TRBV12-4|.|TRBJ1-5|13
CASSLIEGQPQHF
TGTGCCAGCAGTTTAATTGAGGGTCAGCCCCAGCATTTT
>many|TRBV3-1|.|TRBJ2-7|12
CASSQAAYEQYF
TGTGCCAGCAGCCAAGCAGCTTACGAGCAGTACTTC
>many|TRBV7-2|.|TRBJ2-7|11
CASSPKYEQYF
TGTGCCAGCAGCCCTAAATACGAGCAGTACTTC
>many|TRBV5-1|TRBD1|TRBJ2-1|15
CASSLSQGKWSEQFF
TGCGCCAGCAGCTTGTCACAGGGGAAATGGTCGGAGCAGTTCTTC
>many|TRBV12-1|.|TRBJ2-5|12
CASSPAQETQYF
TGTGCCAGCAGCCCCGCCCAAGAGACCCAGTACTTC
>once|TRBV18|.|TRBJ2-6|15
CASSPPLGGANVLTF
TGTGCCAGCTCACCACCTCTGGGAGGGGCCAACGTCCTGACTTTC
>many|TRBV20-1|.|TRBJ1-3|14
CSASGPSWGNTIYF
TGCAGTGCTAGCGGGCCGAGTTGGGGAAACACCATATATTTT
>many|TRBV12-3/TRBV12-4|.|TRBJ2-1|15
CASSPLGRNYNEQFF
TGTGCCAGCAGCCCTTTGGGACGGAACTACAATGAGCAGTTCTTC
>many|TRBV3-1|TRBD2|TRBJ2-2|20
CASSHRGTSGGPPNTGELFF
TGTGCCAGCAGCCATCGAGGGACTAGCGGGGGACCGCCGAACACCGGGGAGCTGTTTTTT